Listed here are 5 T cell receptor beta chains from one sample, sequenced in a study of cytomegalovirus exposure and HLA in healthy donors. The data were produced by immunoSEQ multiplex PCR, yet TCRdb's version contains in-frame clones alone and is incomplete. The table includes 250,000 to 300,000 clones, about 90% detected once. Material: PBMCs. These receptor sequences come from a woman between 18 and 29 years old in good health and CMV-seronegative.

The chain couples TRBV7-2 to TRBJ2-3; 12 bases map to TRBD1. The CDR3 sequence is 16 residues long. Germline loops: CDR1 SGHTA, CDR2 FQGNSA. J was trimmed by 3 bases and V by 3 bases; bases with no gene match: 4. This CDR3 is CASSFPGQGATDTQYF. In nucleotides, the CDR3 is TGTGCCAGCAGCTTTCCGGGACAGGGGGCAACAGATACGCAGTATTTT. Full variable domain (rest looked up from reference TRBV7-2 and TRBJ2-3): GAGVSQSPSNKVTEKGKDVELRCDPISGHTALYWYRQSLGQGLEFLIYFQGNSAPDKSGLPSDRFSAERTGGSVSTLTIQRTQQEDSAVYLCASSFPGQGATDTQYFGPGTRLTVL.

This clone was seen only once. This chain links TRBV6-6 with TRBJ2-1, with 12 positions matching TRBD1. Germline trimming cut 6 bases from V and 14 bases from J; bases unmatched to any gene: 8. The CDR3 spans 13 residues. Germline CDR1 and CDR2: MNHNY and SVGAGI (reference sequence). CDR3 protein: CASRFWDRGLKFF. CDR3 DNA: TGTGCCAGCAGATTCTGGGACAGGGGGCTCAAGTTCTTC.

The chain carries TRBV6-1 and TRBJ2-2; D gene uncertain. The CDR3 is made up of 15 amino acids. V was trimmed by 4 bases and J by 7 bases, leaving 16 bases between them. CDR1 is MNHNS, CDR2 SASEGT, per germline. For the CDR3, the DNA is TGTGCCAGCAGTGTTCGTCCCAAATCAGGCGGGGAGCTGTTTTTT. It is translated as CASSVRPKSGGELFF.

The V gene is TRBV25-1, the J gene TRBJ1-5; no clear D gene. V lost 4 bases and J 4 bases, leaving 8 bases between the germline ends. The CDR3 contains 13 residues. CDR1 and CDR2 (germline): MGHDK, SYGVNS. The CDR3 DNA is TGTGCCAGCAGTGCAGCGGGGAATCAGCCCCAGCATTTT. Translated, it gives CASSAAGNQPQHF. Variable domain in full (rest from reference TRBV25-1 and TRBJ1-5): EADIYQTPRYLVIGTGKKITLECSQTMGHDKMYWYQQDPGMELHLIHYSYGVNSTEKGDLSSESTVSRIRTEHFPLTLESARPSHTSQYLCASSAAGNQPQHFGDGTRLSIL.

The chain carries TRBV19 and TRBJ2-5; 8 bases are a match to TRBD2. Germline V lookup: CDR1 LNHDA, CDR2 SQIVND (reference sequence). V shed 3 bases and J 1 base; nucleotides not matched to a gene: 4. The CDR3 runs to 15 residues. The chain's CDR3 is CASSISSGPQETQYF. CDR3 nucleotide sequence: TGTGCCAGTAGTATCTCTAGCGGGCCCCAAGAGACCCAGTACTTC.